This is a list of T cell receptor beta chains from one sample in a study of blood T cell repertoires in COVID-19. TCRdb keeps only in-frame clones here, not all; method: immunoSEQ multiplex PCR. The sample holds around 200,000 clones, more than 70% seen once. Sequenced material: PBMCs or T cells enriched from blood (not recorded which). Receptors were obtained from a woman aged 40 to 55 with acute COVID-19. Each CDR3 is given with its conserved first and last residue. The order of the fields is clone size, V gene, J gene, D gene, CDR3 protein, CDR3 DNA. D genes are given only for firm matches. Some rows mark clone size as missing; the rest say once, few, many or name a class of expanded clone.

NA	TRBV6-1	TRBJ1-5	TRBD1	CASSERTGRIQPQHF	TGTGCCAGCAGTGAAAGGACAGGGAGGATTCAGCCCCAGCATTTT
few	TRBV11-2	TRBJ1-6	NA	CASSLETSYNSPLHF	TGTGCCAGCAGCTTAGAAACATCGTATAATTCACCCCTCCACTTT
NA	TRBV20-1	TRBJ1-1	NA	CSASGRGNTEAFF	TGCAGTGCTAGTGGCAGGGGGAACACTGAAGCTTTCTTT
NA	TRBV30	TRBJ1-1	NA	CAWDGDPNTEAFF	TGTGCCTGGGACGGGGATCCGAACACTGAAGCTTTCTTT
few	TRBV6-6	TRBJ2-7	TRBD1	CASSQRDSPYEQYF	TGTGCCAGCAGTCAAAGGGACAGTCCCTACGAGCAGTACTTC
NA	TRBV25-1	TRBJ1-6	NA	CASSEQGYSPLHF	TGTGCCAGCAGTGAACAGGGTTATTCACCCCTCCACTTT
once	TRBV10-3	TRBJ1-1	TRBD1	CAISENQGQGYTEAFF	TGTGCCATCAGTGAGAATCAGGGACAGGGGTACACTGAAGCTTTCTTT
NA	TRBV5-1	TRBJ1-1	NA	CASSLTPTDTEAFF	TGCGCCAGCAGCTTGACTCCGACAGACACTGAAGCTTTCTTT
NA	TRBV6-5	TRBJ1-2	NA	CASKIRGGGYTF	TGTGCCAGCAAAATCCGGGGAGGTGGCTACACCTTC
NA	TRBV5-6	TRBJ2-1	TRBD1	CASSAPWTGAYNEQFF	TGTGCCAGCAGCGCCCCTTGGACAGGGGCTTACAATGAGCAGTTCTTC
NA	TRBV28	TRBJ2-5	TRBD2	CASSLGASGSGWQETQYF	TGTGCCAGCAGTTTAGGGGCTAGCGGGAGCGGGTGGCAAGAGACCCAGTACTTC
NA	TRBV27	TRBJ2-7	NA	CASSSQGSHEQYF	TGTGCCAGCAGCTCACAGGGTTCGCACGAGCAGTACTTC
NA	TRBV28	TRBJ2-3	NA	CASNPWRGTSTDTQYF	TGTGCCAGCAACCCATGGAGGGGAACTAGCACAGATACGCAGTATTTT
NA	TRBV6-5	TRBJ2-7	TRBD1	CASSSARTGVYEQYF	TGTGCCAGCAGTTCCGCGCGGACAGGGGTGTACGAGCAGTACTTC
NA	TRBV27	TRBJ2-2	TRBD2	CASSPLTSGRNTGELFF	TGTGCCAGCAGTCCACTCACTAGCGGGAGGAACACCGGGGAGCTGTTTTTT
NA	TRBV29-1	TRBJ1-2	TRBD1	CSARGDSNYGYTF	TGCAGCGCCAGGGGGGATTCTAACTATGGCTACACCTTC
NA	TRBV7-2	TRBJ2-1	NA	CASRGLKREQFF	TGTGCCAGCAGGGGTCTGAAGCGCGAGCAGTTCTTC
few	TRBV12-3/TRBV12-4	TRBJ1-2	NA	CASSYDSLGSYTF	TGTGCCAGCAGTTACGACAGTTTGGGCTCCTACACCTTC
NA	TRBV30	TRBJ1-2	NA	CAWSVVPGGPYTF	TGTGCCTGGAGTGTAGTACCTGGTGGCCCATACACCTTC
NA	TRBV4-3	TRBJ1-2	NA	CASSQDVVNGENGGYTF	TGCGCCAGCAGCCAAGATGTCGTTAACGGAGAAAATGGGGGCTACACCTTC
NA	TRBV3-1/TRBV3-2	TRBJ1-3	NA	CASRTSSGNTIYF	TGTGCCAGCAGGACAAGCTCTGGAAACACCATATATTTT
NA	TRBV30	TRBJ2-7	TRBD1	CAWTPDRGVNYEQYF	TGTGCCTGGACCCCGGACAGGGGAGTGAATTACGAGCAGTACTTC
NA	TRBV5-1	TRBJ2-2	TRBD2	CASSLMSGSTGELFF	TGCGCCAGCAGCTTGATGAGCGGGAGCACCGGGGAGCTGTTTTTT
NA	TRBV27	TRBJ2-7	TRBD2	CASSLTSGRSRYEQYF	TGTGCCAGCAGTTTAACTAGCGGGAGGTCACGCTACGAGCAGTACTTC
NA	TRBV27	TRBJ2-1	NA	CASTGGLNHYNEQFF	TGTGCCAGCACTGGGGGACTCAATCACTACAATGAGCAGTTCTTC
NA	TRBV4-1	TRBJ2-1	NA	CASSQVAENEQFF	TGCGCCAGCAGCCAAGTCGCGGAAAATGAGCAGTTCTTC
NA	TRBV6-4	TRBJ2-3	NA	CASSDGGQNTDTQYF	TGTGCCAGCAGTGACGGTGGACAGAACACAGATACGCAGTATTTT
NA	TRBV14	TRBJ1-4	NA	CASSQLDRLFF	TGTGCCAGCAGCCAATTAGACAGGCTGTTTTTT
NA	TRBV7-6	TRBJ2-5	NA	CASSSILVQETQYF	TGTGCCAGCAGCTCCATACTAGTCCAAGAGACCCAGTACTTC
NA	TRBV10-1	TRBJ1-5	TRBD1	CASSAGDRGQPQHF	TGCGCCAGCAGTGCGGGGGACAGGGGCCAGCCCCAGCATTTT
NA	TRBV27	TRBJ2-2	NA	CASSSGLNTGELFF	TGTGCCAGCAGTTCTGGGCTGAACACCGGGGAGCTGTTTTTT
NA	TRBV28	TRBJ1-1	NA	CASSFLGQNTEAFF	TGTGCCAGCAGTTTCCTCGGACAGAACACTGAAGCTTTCTTT
NA	TRBV30	TRBJ2-7	NA	CAWKVTGYYEQYF	TGTGCCTGGAAGGTAACAGGGTACTACGAGCAGTACTTC
few	TRBV20-1	TRBJ1-2	TRBD1	CSASNQGAIGYTF	TGCAGTGCTAGTAACCAGGGGGCGATTGGCTACACCTTC
NA	TRBV7-2	TRBJ2-5	TRBD1	CASSLGQGGTQYF	TGTGCCAGCAGCTTGGGACAGGGAGGGACCCAGTACTTC